A selection of T cell receptor beta chains follows, all from one sample in a study of T cells in Graves' hyperthyroidism and ophthalmopathy. A single record per CDR3 protein comes from TCRdb applying MiXCR to the multiplex PCR reads. This sample has approximately 710,000 distinct CDR3 sequences, with 15% to 20% found just once. Specimen: blood. The origin of the receptors is a man in his fifties or sixties with Graves' hyperthyroidism. The CDR3 runs from the conserved cysteine through the conserved F or W.

v_gene	j_gene	CDR3aa
TRBV28	TRBJ2-7	CASMPGLAGGVSEQYF
TRBV29-1	TRBJ2-1	CSVANRDREVIEQFF
TRBV15	TRBJ1-2	CATSRDEGQGTHWYGYTF
TRBV14	TRBJ2-1	CASSQTGRTSGSFYNEQFF
TRBV11-1	TRBJ1-1	CASRPGRFMNTEAFF
TRBV6-1	TRBJ1-6	CASKEGNNSPLHF
TRBV3-1	TRBJ2-2	CASSQAVAGELFF
TRBV18	TRBJ1-1	CASSPEGEAFF
TRBV2	TRBJ2-5	CASSGGQGPPETQYF
TRBV27	TRBJ2-2	CANSLRAGGGTGELFF
TRBV11-2	TRBJ2-1	CASSLYPTSGRLDINEQFF
TRBV28	TRBJ2-2	CASKRTGKHTGELFF
TRBV7-2	TRBJ1-1	CASSPMVNTEAFF
TRBV9	TRBJ1-1	CASSVGDLNTEAFF
TRBV9	TRBJ2-7	CASSGGNDRGFSYEQYF
TRBV7-6	TRBJ2-3	CASSLGNLDTQYF
TRBV7-3	TRBJ2-1	CASSQWGLAVYNEQFF
TRBV27	TRBJ2-3	CASSLSWGTDTQYF
TRBV12-3/TRBV12-4	TRBJ2-1	CASTQGWGTYNEQFF